These T cell receptor beta chains were read from a single sample in a study of blood T cells in healthy people across ages. TCRdb re-analysed the 5' RACE reads in MiXCR, keeping a single row per CDR3 protein. The table has 1.5 million to 2 million distinct CDR3 sequences, about 50% seen once; the top ten hold 2.1%. The source material was blood. The receptors shown here come from a woman between 35 and 50 years old in good health. Each CDR3 is given with its conserved first and last residue. The D gene is left open where the match is weak. The size of a clone is reported for some rows only, either as once, few or many, or as a class for expanded clones.

clone_size: -; v_call: TRBV18; d_call: TRBD2; j_call: TRBJ2-7; cdr3_aa: CASSPLGAGHSYEQYF; cdr3_nt: TGTGCCAGCTCACCACTTGGAGCGGGGCACTCCTACGAGCAGTACTTC
clone_size: -; v_call: TRBV28; d_call: TRBD2; j_call: TRBJ2-3; cdr3_aa: CASSFGGKGAGGTDTQYF; cdr3_nt: TGTGCCAGCAGTTTCGGGGGCAAGGGAGCGGGGGGCACAGATACGCAGTATTTT
clone_size: -; v_call: TRBV29-1; d_call: TRBD1; j_call: TRBJ1-2; cdr3_aa: CSVEVERTGNGYTF; cdr3_nt: TGCAGCGTTGAAGTTGAGAGGACAGGAAATGGCTACACCTTC
clone_size: -; v_call: TRBV28; d_call: -; j_call: TRBJ1-5; cdr3_aa: CASSSPRTGNQPQHF; cdr3_nt: TGTGCCAGCAGTTCACCCCGGACAGGCAATCAGCCCCAGCATTTT
clone_size: -; v_call: TRBV6-6; d_call: TRBD2; j_call: TRBJ2-1; cdr3_aa: CASSLGDGGNEQFF; cdr3_nt: TGTGCCAGCAGCCTTGGCGACGGGGGGAATGAGCAGTTCTTC
clone_size: -; v_call: TRBV2; d_call: -; j_call: TRBJ2-1; cdr3_aa: CASRETTGTNEQFF; cdr3_nt: TGTGCCAGCAGGGAGACGACAGGAACCAATGAGCAGTTCTTC
clone_size: -; v_call: TRBV20-1; d_call: -; j_call: TRBJ2-1; cdr3_aa: CSAIGSNSYNEQFF; cdr3_nt: TGCAGTGCTATAGGGAGCAACTCCTACAATGAGCAGTTCTTC
clone_size: -; v_call: TRBV6-5; d_call: -; j_call: TRBJ1-2; cdr3_aa: CASSYSIGAAKGDYGYTF; cdr3_nt: TGTGCCAGCAGTTACTCTATTGGGGCTGCTAAAGGGGACTATGGCTACACCTTC
clone_size: -; v_call: TRBV7-8; d_call: TRBD1; j_call: TRBJ1-6; cdr3_aa: CASSLNGDRNSPLHF; cdr3_nt: TGTGCCAGCAGCTTAAATGGGGACAGAAATTCACCCCTCCACTTT
clone_size: few; v_call: TRBV7-2; d_call: TRBD1; j_call: TRBJ2-7; cdr3_aa: CASSAHRDRVTYEQYF; cdr3_nt: TGTGCCAGCAGCGCCCACCGGGACAGGGTGACCTACGAGCAGTACTTC
clone_size: -; v_call: TRBV29-1; d_call: -; j_call: TRBJ1-1; cdr3_aa: CSVTPGHTRSAEAFF; cdr3_nt: TGCAGCGTGACCCCGGGACACACGAGGTCGGCTGAAGCTTTCTTT
clone_size: -; v_call: TRBV7-9; d_call: TRBD1; j_call: TRBJ2-7; cdr3_aa: CASSPSTGDEQYF; cdr3_nt: TGTGCCAGCAGCCCTTCGACAGGGGACGAGCAGTACTTC
clone_size: -; v_call: TRBV6-5; d_call: -; j_call: TRBJ2-1; cdr3_aa: CASRRQGTTYNEQFF; cdr3_nt: TGTGCCAGCCGCCGCCAGGGTACGACATACAATGAGCAGTTCTTC
clone_size: -; v_call: TRBV12-3/TRBV12-4; d_call: TRBD1; j_call: TRBJ1-1; cdr3_aa: CASSLGGTVTEAFF; cdr3_nt: TGTGCCAGCAGTTTAGGTGGGACAGTCACTGAAGCTTTCTTT
clone_size: -; v_call: TRBV4-3; d_call: -; j_call: TRBJ2-5; cdr3_aa: CASSQGGGYQEAQYF; cdr3_nt: TGCGCCAGCAGCCAAGGCGGCGGGTACCAAGAGGCCCAGTACTTC
clone_size: -; v_call: TRBV7-2; d_call: -; j_call: TRBJ2-5; cdr3_aa: CASSLVRGMETQYF; cdr3_nt: TGTGCCAGCAGCTTAGTTCGGGGGATGGAGACCCAGTACTTC